Listed below are T cell receptor beta chains from one sample, sequenced in a study of cytomegalovirus exposure and HLA in healthy donors. Assay: immunoSEQ multiplex PCR; the TCRdb copy retains only in-frame clones and omits some. This sample has some 140,000 clones, with less than 85% found just once. Sequenced material: PBMCs. The receptors come from a man aged 35 to 55 in good health and CMV-seronegative. Each CDR3 is given with its conserved first and last residue. Each record gives: J gene, CDR3 length, clone size, V gene, D gene, CDR3 protein, CDR3 DNA. D genes are given only for firm matches. The listing skips clone size in some rows; elsewhere it reads once, few, many or a size class.

j_call: TRBJ2-1
cdr3_length: 11
clone_size: NA
v_call: TRBV20-1
d_call: NA
cdr3_aa: CSALRYNEQFF
cdr3_nt: TGCAGTGCTCTACGGTACAATGAGCAGTTCTTC

j_call: TRBJ1-4
cdr3_length: 16
clone_size: NA
v_call: TRBV19
d_call: TRBD1
cdr3_aa: CASSIDRDRGREKLFF
cdr3_nt: TGTGCCAGTAGTATAGATAGGGACAGGGGGCGCGAAAAACTGTTTTTT

j_call: TRBJ2-7
cdr3_length: 14
clone_size: few
v_call: TRBV6-6
d_call: TRBD1
cdr3_aa: CASSYRDRTYEQYF
cdr3_nt: TGTGCCAGCAGTTACCGGGACAGGACCTACGAGCAGTACTTC

j_call: TRBJ2-7
cdr3_length: 15
clone_size: NA
v_call: TRBV4-2
d_call: TRBD2
cdr3_aa: CASSQGGRAIYEQYF
cdr3_nt: TGTGCCAGCAGCCAGGGGGGGAGGGCCATATACGAGCAGTACTTC

j_call: TRBJ1-1
cdr3_length: 13
clone_size: NA
v_call: TRBV29-1
d_call: NA
cdr3_aa: CSVGEGGRPEAFF
cdr3_nt: TGCAGCGTTGGTGAGGGGGGGAGGCCTGAAGCTTTCTTT

j_call: TRBJ1-4
cdr3_length: 13
clone_size: NA
v_call: TRBV6-5
d_call: NA
cdr3_aa: CASSREVEEKLFF
cdr3_nt: TGTGCCAGCAGCCGGGAGGTGGAAGAAAAACTGTTTTTT

j_call: TRBJ2-5
cdr3_length: 15
clone_size: NA
v_call: TRBV11-3
d_call: NA
cdr3_aa: CASSPGRGVAETQYF
cdr3_nt: TGTGCCAGCAGCCCTGGGCGGGGAGTGGCGGAGACCCAGTACTTC

j_call: TRBJ2-5
cdr3_length: 15
clone_size: NA
v_call: TRBV5-1
d_call: TRBD2
cdr3_aa: CASSPRTSGEETQYF
cdr3_nt: TGCGCCAGCAGCCCGAGGACTAGCGGGGAAGAGACCCAGTACTTC

j_call: TRBJ1-5
cdr3_length: 13
clone_size: NA
v_call: TRBV6-5
d_call: NA
cdr3_aa: CASSYSENQPQHF
cdr3_nt: TGTGCCAGCAGTTACTCGGAGAATCAGCCCCAGCATTTT

j_call: TRBJ2-2
cdr3_length: 17
clone_size: NA
v_call: TRBV9
d_call: TRBD1
cdr3_aa: CASSPKTGQAYTGELFF
cdr3_nt: TGTGCCAGCAGCCCAAAGACAGGACAGGCTTACACCGGGGAGCTGTTTTTT

j_call: TRBJ2-7
cdr3_length: 17
clone_size: NA
v_call: TRBV23-1
d_call: TRBD2
cdr3_aa: CASSPGLAGGRGCEQYF
cdr3_nt: TGCGCCAGCAGTCCGGGACTAGCGGGAGGCCGGGGGTGCGAGCAGTACTTC

j_call: TRBJ2-7
cdr3_length: 15
clone_size: NA
v_call: TRBV7-2
d_call: NA
cdr3_aa: CASSLAANSGYEQYF
cdr3_nt: TGTGCCAGCAGCTTAGCGGCTAATAGCGGCTACGAGCAGTACTTC

j_call: TRBJ1-3
cdr3_length: 14
clone_size: NA
v_call: TRBV11-1
d_call: NA
cdr3_aa: CASSFEQNGNTIYF
cdr3_nt: TGTGCCAGCAGCTTCGAACAGAACGGAAACACCATATATTTT

j_call: TRBJ2-1
cdr3_length: 15
clone_size: NA
v_call: TRBV6-5
d_call: TRBD2
cdr3_aa: CASRRTSGLKNEQFF
cdr3_nt: TGTGCCAGCAGACGGACTAGCGGACTTAAGAATGAGCAGTTCTTC

j_call: TRBJ2-5
cdr3_length: 15
clone_size: NA
v_call: TRBV9
d_call: NA
cdr3_aa: CASSASGGSQETQYF
cdr3_nt: TGTGCCAGCAGCGCCTCCGGGGGTTCCCAAGAGACCCAGTACTTC

j_call: TRBJ2-5
cdr3_length: 13
clone_size: NA
v_call: TRBV6-6
d_call: NA
cdr3_aa: CATGGYGQETQYF
cdr3_nt: TGTGCCACCGGGGGTTATGGCCAAGAGACCCAGTACTTC

j_call: TRBJ1-2
cdr3_length: 16
clone_size: NA
v_call: TRBV7-2
d_call: NA
cdr3_aa: CASSLAGGVSVSGYTF
cdr3_nt: TGTGCCAGCAGCTTAGCGGGGGGGGTGTCGGTCTCTGGCTACACCTTC

j_call: TRBJ2-7
cdr3_length: 13
clone_size: NA
v_call: TRBV11-2
d_call: NA
cdr3_aa: CASSFGQGYEQYF
cdr3_nt: TGTGCCAGCAGCTTTGGGCAGGGATACGAGCAGTACTTC

j_call: TRBJ2-1
cdr3_length: 15
clone_size: few
v_call: TRBV7-3
d_call: NA
cdr3_aa: CASSLTAQGANEQFF
cdr3_nt: TGTGCCAGCAGCTTAACCGCACAGGGTGCCAATGAGCAGTTCTTC

j_call: TRBJ1-6
cdr3_length: 16
clone_size: NA
v_call: TRBV7-2
d_call: NA
cdr3_aa: CASSSLPGTYNSPLHF
cdr3_nt: TGTGCCAGCAGCTCCTTACCGGGAACCTATAATTCACCCCTCCACTTT

j_call: TRBJ1-5
cdr3_length: 13
clone_size: NA
v_call: TRBV19
d_call: NA
cdr3_aa: CASSPDINQPQHF
cdr3_nt: TGTGCCAGTAGCCCGGACATCAATCAGCCCCAGCATTTT

j_call: TRBJ2-7
cdr3_length: 13
clone_size: NA
v_call: TRBV5-8
d_call: NA
cdr3_aa: CASSSRISYEQYF
cdr3_nt: TGTGCCAGCAGCTCCAGGATCTCCTACGAGCAGTACTTC

j_call: TRBJ2-1
cdr3_length: 14
clone_size: NA
v_call: TRBV28
d_call: NA
cdr3_aa: CASSLSQGYNEQFF
cdr3_nt: TGTGCCAGCAGTTTATCTCAGGGCTACAATGAGCAGTTCTTC

j_call: TRBJ2-5
cdr3_length: 14
clone_size: once
v_call: TRBV15
d_call: NA
cdr3_aa: CATSREQYQETQYF
cdr3_nt: TGTGCCACCAGCAGAGAACAGTACCAAGAGACCCAGTACTTC

j_call: TRBJ2-5
cdr3_length: 15
clone_size: NA
v_call: TRBV27
d_call: NA
cdr3_aa: CASQTQERADETQYF
cdr3_nt: TGTGCCAGCCAGACACAAGAGCGGGCTGATGAGACCCAGTACTTC

j_call: TRBJ2-7
cdr3_length: 14
clone_size: NA
v_call: TRBV6-5
d_call: NA
cdr3_aa: CASTPRTASYEQYF
cdr3_nt: TGTGCCAGCACCCCACGGACAGCTTCCTACGAGCAGTACTTC

j_call: TRBJ2-7
cdr3_length: 11
clone_size: NA
v_call: TRBV20-1
d_call: NA
cdr3_aa: CSAARENEQYF
cdr3_nt: TGCAGTGCTGCCAGGGAAAACGAGCAGTACTTC

j_call: TRBJ1-1
cdr3_length: 14
clone_size: NA
v_call: TRBV5-1
d_call: NA
cdr3_aa: CASSSEGTPAEAFF
cdr3_nt: TGCGCCAGCAGCTCCGAAGGGACACCCGCTGAAGCTTTCTTT

j_call: TRBJ2-5
cdr3_length: 14
clone_size: NA
v_call: TRBV11-3
d_call: NA
cdr3_aa: CASSLEGGSETQYF
cdr3_nt: TGTGCCAGCAGCTTAGAGGGGGGATCCGAGACCCAGTACTTC

j_call: TRBJ2-1
cdr3_length: 16
clone_size: NA
v_call: TRBV5-1
d_call: TRBD2
cdr3_aa: CASRHIRGGSYNEQFF
cdr3_nt: TGCGCCAGCAGACACATACGGGGGGGCTCCTACAATGAGCAGTTCTTC